This paragraph covers one TCR beta chain sequence. This sample was included in a study of blood T cell repertoires in COVID-19. Overall study context: There were acute and convalescent COVID-19 samples, and they came from the United States, Italy and Spain.

How the authors handled the data: Quantification of nucleated cells was approximated via reference gene primer amplification. Only in-frame clones appear in the TCRdb table, and some are missing; sequencing was by immunoSEQ multiplex PCR. D and trimming were read from the DNA, whereas the V and J calls and clone size are those reported in that table. The profile shows a few hundred thousand clones, approximately 89% of them singletons. Cohort assignment relied on participant-reported clinical history. Exposed enrollees encountered a COVID-19 case at some point within 2 weeks before study entry. The sample was PBMCs or T cells enriched from blood (not recorded which). This TCR came from a woman between 35 and 50 years old who had been exposed to COVID-19.

The CDR3 spells CASSFRAGIRGNTIYF. The CDR3 nucleotides are TGTGCCAGCAGTTTTAGGGCAGGGATTCGTGGAAACACCATATATTTT. The chain recombines TRBV28 with TRBJ1-3; possibly TRBD1 for D (5 bases). Germline CDR1 is MDHEN and CDR2 is SYDVKM. Trimming pared 3 bases from V and 3 bases from J, leaving 15 bases between. The CDR3 runs to 16 residues. The whole variable domain, remainder taken from reference TRBV28 and TRBJ1-3, is DVKVTQSSRYLVKRTGEKVFLECVQDMDHENMFWYRQDPGLGLRLIYFSYDVKMKEKGDIPEGYSVSREKKERFSLILESASTNQTSMYLCASSFRAGIRGNTIYFGEGSWLTVV.